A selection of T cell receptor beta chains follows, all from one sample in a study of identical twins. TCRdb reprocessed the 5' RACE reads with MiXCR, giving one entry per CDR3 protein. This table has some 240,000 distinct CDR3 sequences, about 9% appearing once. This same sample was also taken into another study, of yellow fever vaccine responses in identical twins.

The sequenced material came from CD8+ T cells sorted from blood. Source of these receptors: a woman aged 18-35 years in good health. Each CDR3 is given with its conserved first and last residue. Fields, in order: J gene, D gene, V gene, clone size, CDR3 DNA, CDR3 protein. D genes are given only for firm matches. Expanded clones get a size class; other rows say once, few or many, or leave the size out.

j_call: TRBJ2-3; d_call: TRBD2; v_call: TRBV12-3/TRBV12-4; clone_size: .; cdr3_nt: TGTGCCAGCAGTTCTCCGGGACTAGCGGGACCAGATACGCAGTATTTT; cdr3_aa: CASSSPGLAGPDTQYF
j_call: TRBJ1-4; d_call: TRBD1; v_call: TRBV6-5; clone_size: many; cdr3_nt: TGTGCCAGCAGTTTTGGACAGGAGCCTGAAAAACTGTTTTTT; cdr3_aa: CASSFGQEPEKLFF
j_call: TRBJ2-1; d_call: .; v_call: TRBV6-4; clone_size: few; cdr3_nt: TGTGCCAGCAGTGACGTCGAAAGCTCCTACAATGAGCAGTTCTTC; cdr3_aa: CASSDVESSYNEQFF
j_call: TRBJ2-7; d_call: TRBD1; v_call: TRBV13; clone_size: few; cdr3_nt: TGTGCCAGCAGCTTGCTCGGACAGGGGAGCTCCTACGAGCAGTACTTC; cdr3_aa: CASSLLGQGSSYEQYF
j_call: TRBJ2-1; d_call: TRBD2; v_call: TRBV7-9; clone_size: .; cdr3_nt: TGTGCCAGCAGCCCGCGGGAGGCCCGAAATGAGCAGTTCTTC; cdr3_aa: CASSPREARNEQFF
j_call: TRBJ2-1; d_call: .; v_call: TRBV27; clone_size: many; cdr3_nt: TGTGCCAGCAGTCCGCGCCGCGGATCGAACAATGAGCAGTTCTTC; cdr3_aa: CASSPRRGSNNEQFF
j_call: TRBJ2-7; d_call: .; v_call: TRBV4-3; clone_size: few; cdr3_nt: TGCGCCAGCAGCCAAGATCGTAGCCCGGCCTACGAGCAGTACTTC; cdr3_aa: CASSQDRSPAYEQYF
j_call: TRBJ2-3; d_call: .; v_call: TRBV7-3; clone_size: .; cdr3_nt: TGTGCCAGCAGCCCCCAGGGGGGGGCGACTGATACGCAGTATTTT; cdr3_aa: CASSPQGGATDTQYF
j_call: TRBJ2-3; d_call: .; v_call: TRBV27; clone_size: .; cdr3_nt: TGTGCCAGCAGTACAGACAGGCTCACAGATACGCAGTATTTT; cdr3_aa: CASSTDRLTDTQYF
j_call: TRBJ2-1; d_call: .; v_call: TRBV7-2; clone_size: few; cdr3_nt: TGTGCCACTTCGGATTGGATCTACAATGAGCAGTTCTTC; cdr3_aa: CATSDWIYNEQFF
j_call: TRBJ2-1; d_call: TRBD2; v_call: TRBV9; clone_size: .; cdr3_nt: TGTGCCAGCAGCACAAGGCCTAGCGGGGGCAATGAGCAGTTCTTC; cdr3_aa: CASSTRPSGGNEQFF
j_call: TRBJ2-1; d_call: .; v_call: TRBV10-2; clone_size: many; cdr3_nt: TGCGCCAGCAGTGAGGGGGCCTGGGGGAATGAGCAGTTCTTC; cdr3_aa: CASSEGAWGNEQFF
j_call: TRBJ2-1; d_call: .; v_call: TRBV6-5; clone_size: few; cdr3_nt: TGTGCCAGCAGTTCCGGGGTGGGCTCCTACAATGAGCAGTTCTTC; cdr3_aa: CASSSGVGSYNEQFF
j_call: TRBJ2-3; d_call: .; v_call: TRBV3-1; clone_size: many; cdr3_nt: TGTGCCAGCAGCCAAGAAACGAGGTGGGATACGCAGTATTTT; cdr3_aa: CASSQETRWDTQYF
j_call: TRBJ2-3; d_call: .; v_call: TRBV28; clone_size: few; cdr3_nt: TGTGCCAGCAGTCCTCCTCCCCCTAGCACAGATACGCAGTATTTT; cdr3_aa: CASSPPPPSTDTQYF
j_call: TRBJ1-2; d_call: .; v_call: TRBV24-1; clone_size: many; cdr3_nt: TGTGCCACTTCCACGTCATTCGCTACCTATGGCTACACCTTC; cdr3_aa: CATSTSFATYGYTF
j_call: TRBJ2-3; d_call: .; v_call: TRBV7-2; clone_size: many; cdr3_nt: TGTGCCAGCAGCTTGGGGGACGGGTTATATTCAGATACGCAGTATTTT; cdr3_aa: CASSLGDGLYSDTQYF
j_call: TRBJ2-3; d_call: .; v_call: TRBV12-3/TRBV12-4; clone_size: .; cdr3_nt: TGTGCCACTGGGGGAGATACAGATACGCAGTATTTT; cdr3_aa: CATGGDTDTQYF
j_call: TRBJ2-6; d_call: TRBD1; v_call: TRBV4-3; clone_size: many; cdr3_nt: TGCGCCAGCAGCCAAGGGGGACAGGGGGAGTTCTCTGGGGCCAACGTCCTGACTTTC; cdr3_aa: CASSQGGQGEFSGANVLTF
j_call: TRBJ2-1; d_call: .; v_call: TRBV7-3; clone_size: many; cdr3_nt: TGTGCCAGCAGCCTCCGGCTGTACCCTTACAATGAGCAGTTCTTC; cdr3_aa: CASSLRLYPYNEQFF
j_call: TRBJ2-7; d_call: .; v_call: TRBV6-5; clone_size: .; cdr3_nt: TGTGCCAGCAGTTCCGGCACTGCCGATACGAGCGGGCAGTACTTC; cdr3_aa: CASSSGTADTSGQYF
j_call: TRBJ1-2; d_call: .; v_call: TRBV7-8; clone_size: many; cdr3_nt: TGTGCCAGCAGCCCGGGAGAAAACTATGGCTACACCTTC; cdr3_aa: CASSPGENYGYTF
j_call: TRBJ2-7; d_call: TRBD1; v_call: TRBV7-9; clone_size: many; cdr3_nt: TGTGCCAGCAGCCCGCGACAGGGTCCCTACGAGCAGTACTTC; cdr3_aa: CASSPRQGPYEQYF
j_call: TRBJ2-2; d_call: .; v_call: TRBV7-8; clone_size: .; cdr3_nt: TGTGCCAGCAGTACTCCCCCTCAGGCCACCGGGGAGCTGTTTTTT; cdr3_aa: CASSTPPQATGELFF
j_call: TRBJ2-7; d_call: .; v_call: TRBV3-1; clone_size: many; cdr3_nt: TGTGCCAGCAGCCAACTTGACAGGAACGAGCAGTACTTC; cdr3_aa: CASSQLDRNEQYF
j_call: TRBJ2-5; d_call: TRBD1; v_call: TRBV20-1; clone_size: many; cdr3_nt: TGCAGTGCTAGAGACGGGACAGGGCGGGAGACCCAGTACTTC; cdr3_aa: CSARDGTGRETQYF
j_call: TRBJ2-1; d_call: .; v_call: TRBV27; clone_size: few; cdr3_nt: TGTGCCAGCAGTATTAGGACCTACAATGAGCAGTTCTTC; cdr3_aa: CASSIRTYNEQFF
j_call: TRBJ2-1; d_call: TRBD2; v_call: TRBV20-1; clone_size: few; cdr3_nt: TGCAGTGGGTCTAGCGGGAATTTCGGTGAGCAGTTCTTC; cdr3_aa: CSGSSGNFGEQFF
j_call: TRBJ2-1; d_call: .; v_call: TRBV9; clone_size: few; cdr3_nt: TGTGCCAGCAGCGTACGACAAGGGTCCTACAATGAGCAGTTCTTC; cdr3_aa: CASSVRQGSYNEQFF
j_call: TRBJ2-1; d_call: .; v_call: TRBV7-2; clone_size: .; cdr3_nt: TGTGCCAGCAGCTTAGTCATCTCCTACAATGAGCAGTTCTTC; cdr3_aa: CASSLVISYNEQFF
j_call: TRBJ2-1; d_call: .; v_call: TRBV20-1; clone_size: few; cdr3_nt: TGCAGTGCGAATACAGGGTGGACCGGTGGTGAGCAGTTCTTC; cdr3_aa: CSANTGWTGGEQFF
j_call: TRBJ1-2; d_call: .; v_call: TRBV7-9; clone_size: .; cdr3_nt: TGTGCCAGCAGCTCCCTATCCAATAACTATGGCTACACCTTC; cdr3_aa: CASSSLSNNYGYTF
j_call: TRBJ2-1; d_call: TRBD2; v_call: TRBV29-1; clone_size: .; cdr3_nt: TGCAGCGTGAGCGGGGGGTCTCGAAATGAGCAGTTCTTC; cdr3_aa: CSVSGGSRNEQFF
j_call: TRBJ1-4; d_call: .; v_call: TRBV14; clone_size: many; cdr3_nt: TGTGCCAGCAGCCAACGGGACGGACCAACTAATGAAAAACTGTTTTTT; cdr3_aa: CASSQRDGPTNEKLFF
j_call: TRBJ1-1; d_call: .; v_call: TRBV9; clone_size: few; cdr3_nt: TGTGCCAGCAGCGCAAACCCCCACCAATTGAACACTGAAGCTTTCTTT; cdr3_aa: CASSANPHQLNTEAFF
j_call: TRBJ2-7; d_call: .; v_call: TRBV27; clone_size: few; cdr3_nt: TGTGCCAGCAGCCGGGGGGACAAGCAGTACTTC; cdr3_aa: CASSRGDKQYF
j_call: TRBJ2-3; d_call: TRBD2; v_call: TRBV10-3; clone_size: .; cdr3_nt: TGTGCCACCACAAGCGGGGCTTTAGGGGATACGCAGTATTTT; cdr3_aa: CATTSGALGDTQYF
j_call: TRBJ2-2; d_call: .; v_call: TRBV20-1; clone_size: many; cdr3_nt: TGCAGTGCTAGTAGGCCGAACACCGGGGAGCTGTTTTTT; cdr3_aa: CSASRPNTGELFF
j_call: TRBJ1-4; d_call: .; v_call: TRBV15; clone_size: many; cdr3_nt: TGTGCCACCAGCAGTGGGGACACGCCGAATGAAAAACTGTTTTTT; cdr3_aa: CATSSGDTPNEKLFF
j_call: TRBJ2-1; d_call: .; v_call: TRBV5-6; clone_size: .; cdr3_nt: TGTGCCAGCAGTTATACTCGGGTTGGGGCCAACTACAATGAGCAGTTCTTC; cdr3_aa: CASSYTRVGANYNEQFF
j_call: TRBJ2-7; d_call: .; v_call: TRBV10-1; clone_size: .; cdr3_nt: TGCGCCAGCAGCCGGGACTTGAGCTCCTACGAGCAGTACTTC; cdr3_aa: CASSRDLSSYEQYF
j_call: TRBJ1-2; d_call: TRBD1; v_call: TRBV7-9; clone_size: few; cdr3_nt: TGTGCCAGCAGCTCCGGACAGGGCCAAACCTCTAACTATGGCTACACCTTC; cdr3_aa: CASSSGQGQTSNYGYTF
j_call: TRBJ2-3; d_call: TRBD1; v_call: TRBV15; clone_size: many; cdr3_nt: TGTGCCACCAGCAGAGACCAGATACTAACAGGGGGCGCAGGAGATACGCAGTATTTT; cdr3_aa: CATSRDQILTGGAGDTQYF
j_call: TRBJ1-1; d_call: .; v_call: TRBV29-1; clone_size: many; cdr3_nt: TGCAGCGTTGGAGAGAACACTGAAGCTTTCTTT; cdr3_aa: CSVGENTEAFF
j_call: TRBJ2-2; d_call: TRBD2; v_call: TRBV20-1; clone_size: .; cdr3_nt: TGCTGCGCTAGAGATTTAGGACTAGCGGGATTTTCGAACACCGGGGAGCTGTTTTTT; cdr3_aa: CCARDLGLAGFSNTGELFF
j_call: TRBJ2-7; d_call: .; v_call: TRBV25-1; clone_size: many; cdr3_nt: TGTGCCAGCTCCGACGGCTACTACGAGCAGTACTTC; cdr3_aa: CASSDGYYEQYF
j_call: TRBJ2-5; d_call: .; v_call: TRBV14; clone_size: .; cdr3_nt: TGTGCCAGCAGCCAAGATGGGGCGAGGGCCAGTTACCAAGAGACCCAGTACTTC; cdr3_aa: CASSQDGARASYQETQYF
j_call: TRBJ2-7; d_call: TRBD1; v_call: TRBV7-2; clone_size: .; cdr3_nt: TGTGCCAGCAGTCAAGGGGCGACAGGGGTCACCTACGAGCAGTACTTC; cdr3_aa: CASSQGATGVTYEQYF
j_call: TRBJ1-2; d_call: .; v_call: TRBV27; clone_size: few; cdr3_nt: TGTGCCAGCAGTCCCGAAAACGGACTGCCGGGCTATGGCTACACCTTC; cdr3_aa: CASSPENGLPGYGYTF
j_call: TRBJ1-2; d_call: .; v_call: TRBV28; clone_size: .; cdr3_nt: TGTGCCAGCAGTCAGACCTACATTGGCTATGGCTACACCTTC; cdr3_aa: CASSQTYIGYGYTF
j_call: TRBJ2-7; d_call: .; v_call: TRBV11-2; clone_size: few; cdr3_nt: TGTGCCAGCGGATCGAGGCCCTACGAGCAGTACTTC; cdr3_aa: CASGSRPYEQYF
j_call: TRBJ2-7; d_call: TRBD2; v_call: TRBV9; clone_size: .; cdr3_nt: TGTGCCAGCAGCGCCTTTGGACTAGCGGGGTTCTACGAGCAGTACTTC; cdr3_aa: CASSAFGLAGFYEQYF
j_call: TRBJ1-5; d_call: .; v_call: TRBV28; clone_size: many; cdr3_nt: TGTGCCAGCAGTTTGTCGGGGGGTCAGCCCCAGCATTTT; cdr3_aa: CASSLSGGQPQHF
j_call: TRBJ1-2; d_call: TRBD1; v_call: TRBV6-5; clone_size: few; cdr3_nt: TGTGCCAGCAGTTACTTGGACAGGGCAGCTGGCTACACCTTC; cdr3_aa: CASSYLDRAAGYTF
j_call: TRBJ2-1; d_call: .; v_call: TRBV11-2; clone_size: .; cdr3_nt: TGTGCCAGCAGCTTAGATCCGTACAGCCAGCAGTTCTTC; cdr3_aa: CASSLDPYSQQFF